The 2 T cell receptor beta chains reported below all come from one sample, sequenced in a study of control samples from healthy donors and cancer patients. Sequencing used immunoSEQ multiplex PCR; TCRdb keeps in-frame clones, though not all of them. This table has more than 85,000 clones, 80% to 90% appearing once. Sequenced input: blood. These receptors were collected from a woman in her 50s in good health.

This chain uses TRBV4-3 with TRBJ2-3; D gene ambiguous. CDR1 and CDR2 from the germline V gene are LGHNA and YSLEER. The germline V and J ends were trimmed by 1 base and 0 bases, with 8 bases remaining between them. The length of the CDR3 is 15 residues. The CDR3 DNA reads as TGCGCCAGCAGCCAAGTACAGTCTAGCACAGATACGCAGTATTTT. Translated: CASSQVQSSTDTQYF.

The chain has TRBV24-1 and TRBJ2-3, with 14 bases that match TRBD2. Germline CDR1 and CDR2: KGHDR and SFDVKD. J lost 5 bases, V lost 4 bases, and 4 bases had no gene match. The CDR3 spans 16 residues. Here the CDR3 DNA reads TGTGCCACCAGTGACCGGACTAGCGGGAGGAGAGATACGCAGTATTTT. This codes for CATSDRTSGRRDTQYF.